Below are 15 T cell receptor beta chains sequenced from a single sample in a study of cytomegalovirus exposure and HLA in healthy donors. Primers included in the PCR were 60 Vbeta and 13 Jbeta primers. Data came from immunoSEQ multiplex PCR; TCRdb stores just in-frame clones and leaves some out. Among 180,000 or so clones listed, roughly four fifths were seen once. The sequenced sample consisted of PBMCs. Every receptor here comes from a young woman in good health and CMV-seropositive.

The gene calls are TRBV5-8 and TRBJ1-1; D not certain. V lost 4 bases and J lost 4, with 23 bases in between. The V gene's germline CDR1 is SGHTS and CDR2 YDEGEE. The CDR3 contains 17 residues. CDR3 region: CASSPRREARGGTEAFF. CDR3 coding DNA: TGTGCCAGCAGCCCACGTAGGGAGGCCCGGGGAGGCACTGAAGCTTTCTTT.

The rearrangement joins TRBV4-3 to TRBJ2-5, with D perhaps TRBD1 (7 bases). CDR1 and CDR2 from the germline V gene are LGHNA and YSLEER. V was cut by 2 bases and J by 4 bases, with 26 bases left in between. This CDR3 is built from 19 residues. The CDR3 here is CASSQKPGGSGEKGETQYF. The CDR3 nucleotides read TGCGCCAGCAGCCAAAAACCAGGGGGATCGGGGGAAAAGGGAGAGACCCAGTACTTC.

In its sample, this clone was seen a few times. This chain connects TRBV2 to TRBJ1-1; D is unresolved. Trimming left V 1 base short and J 5 bases short, with 8 bases between. CDR3 length: 13 residues. Germline CDR1 reads SNHLY; CDR2 reads FYNNEI. The CDR3 DNA follows: TGTGCCAGCAGTGAAGGTCCATCAACTGAAGCTTTCTTT. Translated, it gives CASSEGPSTEAFF.

The rearrangement joins TRBV19 to TRBJ1-4; TRBD1 aligns across 10 bases. The CDR3 extends over 15 amino acids. V trimming: 9 bases; J trimming: 0 bases; junction bases outside the gene matches: 4. CDR1 is LNHDA and CDR2 is SQIVND in the germline V gene (reference sequence). CDR3 in DNA: TGTGCCAGCCGGGACAGGGGTGCAACTAATGAAAAACTGTTTTTT. Encoded protein: CASRDRGATNEKLFF.

The sample holds one count of this clone. The genes are TRBV9 and TRBJ2-5; TRBD1 aligns across 10 bases. The CDR3 is made up of 17 amino acids. Per the germline V gene, CDR1 is SGDLS and CDR2 is YYNGEE. Unmatched junction bases numbered 9, after V lost 0 bases and J lost 4 bases. DNA of the CDR3: TGTGCCAGCAGCGTAGATTCGGGACAGGGGATCAGAGAGACCCAGTACTTC. Translation: CASSVDSGQGIRETQYF.

The chain carries TRBV27 and TRBJ2-5; D may be TRBD1 (6 bases). With the DNA end fitting TRBJ2-7 better, the J assignment may be wrong. The CDR3 loop spans 16 amino acids. Germline-derived CDR1 and CDR2 are MNHEY and SMNVEV (reference sequence). The CDR3 region is CASSLRSGDPSYEQYF. The CDR3 region has the DNA TGTGCCAGCAGTTTAAGGTCAGGGGACCCTTCCTACGAGCAGTACTTC.

V is TRBV5-1 and J is TRBJ2-2, with 10 bases that match TRBD1. Looked up from germline, CDR1 is SGHRS and CDR2 is YFSETQ. Trimming removed 4 bases from V and 7 bases from J; junction bases left unmatched: 10. The CDR3 consists of 16 residues. The CDR3 reads CASSEQWTGGIGELFF. The CDR3 nucleotides read TGCGCCAGCAGCGAACAATGGACAGGGGGTATCGGGGAGCTGTTTTTT.

This chain joins TRBV2 and TRBJ1-5; no reliable D call. CDR1 is SNHLY, CDR2 FYNNEI, per germline. V lost 4 bases to trimming and J lost 3 bases, with 4 bases between them. CDR3 length equals 12 residues. DNA for the CDR3: TGTGCCAGCAGTGCCTACAATCAGCCCCAGCATTTT. This codes for CASSAYNQPQHF. Complete variable domain (other parts from reference TRBV2 and TRBJ1-5): EPEVTQTPSHQVTQMGQEVILRCVPISNHLYFYWYRQILGQKVEFLVSFYNNEISEKSEIFDDQFSVERPDGSNFTLKIRSTKLEDSAMYFCASSAYNQPQHFGDGTRLSIL.

J is TRBJ2-1 and V is TRBV29-1, with 7 bases aligning to TRBD2. The CDR3 has 12 residues. The V segment lost 5 bases and the J segment 6 bases; nucleotides outside the gene matches: 4. Germline V gene sequence: CDR1 SQVTM, CDR2 ANQGSEA. The chain's CDR3 is CSVNGGSNEQFF. CDR3 nucleotide sequence: TGCAGCGTTAACGGGGGGAGCAATGAGCAGTTCTTC.

The rearrangement links TRBV19 to TRBJ1-2; 8 nucleotides match TRBD1. The CDR3 sequence is 16 residues long. V shed 3 bases and J 4 bases; nucleotides not matched to a gene: 10. Germline V gene sequence: CDR1 LNHDA, CDR2 SQIVND (reference sequence). DNA of the CDR3: TGTGCCAGTAGTATTCCAGGGGGCTCAAACCCCTATGGCTACACCTTC. As protein: CASSIPGGSNPYGYTF.

V is TRBV9 and J is TRBJ2-1; D is perhaps TRBD1 (6 bases). Germline-derived CDR1 and CDR2 are SGDLS and YYNGEE. This CDR3 comprises 14 residues. V lost 0 bases and J lost 9, with 13 bases in between. The CDR3 spells CASSVDQGLGEQFF. For the CDR3, the DNA is TGTGCCAGCAGCGTAGACCAGGGGCTCGGTGAGCAGTTCTTC.

In this sample, this clone turned up once. The gene calls are TRBV29-1 and TRBJ1-1; 7 bases align to TRBD1. Germline CDR1 is SQVTM and CDR2 is ANQGSEA. The J segment lost 4 bases and the V segment lost 4 bases, leaving 3 bases of the junction unmatched. The CDR3 is 12 residues long. CDR3 amino acids: CSVVTGTTEAFF. CDR3 bases: TGCAGCGTTGTGACAGGGACCACTGAAGCTTTCTTT. Full variable domain (remainder filled in from reference TRBV29-1 and TRBJ1-1): SAVISQKPSRDICQRGTSLTIQCQVDSQVTMMFWYRQQPGQSLTLIATANQGSEATYESGFVIDKFPISRPNLTFSTLTVSNMSPEDSSIYLCSVVTGTTEAFFGQGTRLTVV.

This chain connects TRBV28 to TRBJ1-4; the D is unclear. V lost 6 bases and J lost 7, with 18 bases in between. The V gene's germline CDR1 is MDHEN and CDR2 SYDVKM. The CDR3 is 15 amino acids. The chain's CDR3 is CASSTREVFGEKLFF. CDR3 nucleotides: TGTGCCAGCAGCACCCGAGAGGTCTTTGGTGAAAAACTGTTTTTT.

The rearrangement links TRBV27 to TRBJ1-2; D is possibly TRBD1 (6 bases). Trimming took 6 bases from V and 0 from J, leaving 11 bases between them. From germline, CDR1 is MNHEY and CDR2 SMNVEV (reference sequence). The CDR3 totals 14 residues. This CDR3 is CASRQTGTNYGYTF. The CDR3 DNA sequence: TGTGCCAGCAGACAGACAGGAACTAACTATGGCTACACCTTC.

The rearrangement uses TRBV19 and TRBJ2-1, with 11 bases that match TRBD2. Unmatched junction bases numbered 8, after V lost 4 bases and J lost 0 bases. The CDR3 length is 18 residues. Germline loops: CDR1 LNHDA, CDR2 SQIVND (reference sequence). DNA for the CDR3: TGTGCCAGTAGTACGTGGACTAGCGGGTTGAGCTCCTACAATGAGCAGTTCTTC. Translation: CASSTWTSGLSSYNEQFF. Supplemented by reference TRBV19 and TRBJ2-1, the full variable domain reads DGGITQSPKYLFRKEGQNVTLSCEQNLNHDAMYWYRQDPGQGLRLIYYSQIVNDFQKGDIAEGYSVSREKKESFPLTVTSAQKNPTAFYLCASSTWTSGLSSYNEQFFGPGTRLTVL.